This T cell receptor (beta chain) emerged from a study of chemoradiotherapy in HPV16-positive cancers (dated by TCRdb to 2021 to 2024). Notes on the research overall: Using functional T-cell assays on cells from two HPV16-positive patients, the researchers defined candidate HPV-specific T-cell clones and common TCR motifs. Whether T-cell immunity against the HPV oncoproteins E6 and E7 changes during chemoradiotherapy and whether survival is affected by this immunity were examined in the study. The candidate HPV-specific TCRs and motifs were subsequently tracked in TCR repertoires obtained from roughly 85 patients with HPV-related cancers.

Results and caveats for the whole study, not just this receptor: Improved recurrence-free survival in HPV16-positive patients was associated with expansion of HPV-responsive T cells during chemoradiotherapy. The survival association was reported for HPV16-positive patients, and the functional definition of HPV-specific T cells was derived from only two HPV16-positive patients. Expansion of candidate HPV-specific clones and E7-related TCR motifs was observed in the tumor microenvironment during treatment, whereas no such expansion was observed for non-HPV-specific T cells.

A word on this clone: The antigen it recognizes is unknown. No much larger clone exists at a distance of one base, and base qualities are not known.

The library was built by means of the immunoSEQ multiplex PCR assay. In TCRdb, the immuneACCESS table is reduced to in-frame sequences with V and J assigned. These tables do not hold every clone; where another copy was compared, an unresolved V gene accounts for under half, and the others remain unexplained. Recorded for this sample are approximately 32,000 clones; about four fifths of them occurred a single time. 3.8% of the sample is held by the ten biggest clonotypes. Because repertoires were sampled repeatedly during chemoradiotherapy, clonal expansion in the tumor microenvironment could be followed. The source is a human donor with HPV-associated anogenital cancer. This specimen consisted of blood, obtained from a patient who underwent chemoradiotherapy.

The nucleotide sequence is given as TGTGCCATCGCGGCAGAACTAGATTCACCCCTCCACTTT. It is translated as CAIAAELDSPLHF. The chain links TRBV10-3 with TRBJ1-6; there is no confident call for the D gene. The germline V gene yields ENHRY for CDR1 and SYGVKD for CDR2. The CDR3 holds 13 amino acids from the cysteine to the phenylalanine. The only DNA kept is the CDR3, 39 bases in frame from the first base. Between the V and J ends, shortened by 8 bases and 8 bases respectively, the junction contains 13 bases.